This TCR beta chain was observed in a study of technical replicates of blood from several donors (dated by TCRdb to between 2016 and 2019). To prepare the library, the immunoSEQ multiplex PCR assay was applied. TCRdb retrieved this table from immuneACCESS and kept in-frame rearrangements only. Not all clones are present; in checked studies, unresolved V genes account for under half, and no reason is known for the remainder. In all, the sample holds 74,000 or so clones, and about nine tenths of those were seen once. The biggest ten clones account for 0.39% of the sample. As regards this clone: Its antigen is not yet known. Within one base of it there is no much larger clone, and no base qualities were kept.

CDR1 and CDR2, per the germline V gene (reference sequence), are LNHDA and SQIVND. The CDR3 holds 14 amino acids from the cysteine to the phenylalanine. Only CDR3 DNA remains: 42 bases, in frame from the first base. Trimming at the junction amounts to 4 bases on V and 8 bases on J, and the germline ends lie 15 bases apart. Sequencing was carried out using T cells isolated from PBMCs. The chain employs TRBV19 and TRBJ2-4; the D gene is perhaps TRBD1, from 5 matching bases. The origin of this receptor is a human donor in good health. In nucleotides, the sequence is TGTGCCAGTAGTACCCAGAAGGGGCCTGACATTCAGTACTTC. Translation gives CASSTQKGPDIQYF.